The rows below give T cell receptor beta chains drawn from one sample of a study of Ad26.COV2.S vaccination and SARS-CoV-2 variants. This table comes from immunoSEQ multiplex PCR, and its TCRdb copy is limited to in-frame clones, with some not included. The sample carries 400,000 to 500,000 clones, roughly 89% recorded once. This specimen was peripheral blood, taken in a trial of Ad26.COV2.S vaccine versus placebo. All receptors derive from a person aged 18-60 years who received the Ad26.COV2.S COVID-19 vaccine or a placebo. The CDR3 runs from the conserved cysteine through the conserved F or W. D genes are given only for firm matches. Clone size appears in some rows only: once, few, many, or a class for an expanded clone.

cdr3_nt: TGTGCCAGCGGCCAAGGTATTTACAATGAGCAGTTCTTC
cdr3_aa: CASGQGIYNEQFF
j_call: TRBJ2-1
v_call: TRBV6-5
d_call: .
clone_size: .

cdr3_nt: TGTGCCAGCAGACCGGGACTAGCGGTTACCTCCTACGAGCAGTACTTC
cdr3_aa: CASRPGLAVTSYEQYF
j_call: TRBJ2-7
v_call: TRBV28
d_call: TRBD2
clone_size: few

cdr3_nt: TGCGCCAGCAGCTGGGGGGGAAAGGACACCTTC
cdr3_aa: CASSWGGKDTF
j_call: TRBJ1-2
v_call: TRBV5-1
d_call: .
clone_size: .

cdr3_nt: TGTGCCAGCAGCCCCGAGGGGCGGGGTCAAGAGACCCAGTACTTC
cdr3_aa: CASSPEGRGQETQYF
j_call: TRBJ2-5
v_call: TRBV9
d_call: .
clone_size: .

cdr3_nt: TGTGCCAGCAGTGAATTAAGGGGAAGGGCGGGAGGAGATACGCAGTATTTT
cdr3_aa: CASSELRGRAGGDTQYF
j_call: TRBJ2-3
v_call: TRBV25-1
d_call: TRBD2
clone_size: .

cdr3_nt: TGTGCCAGCAGTTTAGGGTCCGAGCAGTACTTC
cdr3_aa: CASSLGSEQYF
j_call: TRBJ2-7
v_call: TRBV27
d_call: .
clone_size: .

cdr3_nt: TGCAGCGTGAAGACAGAATATAATTCACCCCTCCACTTT
cdr3_aa: CSVKTEYNSPLHF
j_call: TRBJ1-6
v_call: TRBV29-1
d_call: .
clone_size: .

cdr3_nt: TGTGCCACCAGTGATGTGCAGGGGTCGAAGACCGGGGAGCTGTTTTTT
cdr3_aa: CATSDVQGSKTGELFF
j_call: TRBJ2-2
v_call: TRBV24-1
d_call: .
clone_size: .

cdr3_nt: TGTGCCAGCAGTTACGAGGGCCCGGCCACTGAAGCTTTCTTT
cdr3_aa: CASSYEGPATEAFF
j_call: TRBJ1-1
v_call: TRBV6-6
d_call: .
clone_size: .

cdr3_nt: TGTGCCAGTAGTACTCTTTTGGGGACCGGGGAGCTGTTTTTT
cdr3_aa: CASSTLLGTGELFF
j_call: TRBJ2-2
v_call: TRBV19
d_call: .
clone_size: .

cdr3_nt: TGTGCCTGGAGTGTGGGGGGGGTGACCTACGAGCAGTACTTC
cdr3_aa: CAWSVGGVTYEQYF
j_call: TRBJ2-7
v_call: TRBV30
d_call: TRBD2
clone_size: .

cdr3_nt: TGTGCCATCAGTGAGGGGGGGACTGAAGCTTTCTTT
cdr3_aa: CAISEGGTEAFF
j_call: TRBJ1-1
v_call: TRBV10-3
d_call: .
clone_size: few

cdr3_nt: TGTGCCAGCAGCCGCCAAGCGCCATCGAGCTCCTACAATGAGCAGTTCTTC
cdr3_aa: CASSRQAPSSSYNEQFF
j_call: TRBJ2-1
v_call: TRBV7-8
d_call: .
clone_size: .

cdr3_nt: TGTGCCAGCAGTTACTCGGAGGGAAACACCATATATTTT
cdr3_aa: CASSYSEGNTIYF
j_call: TRBJ1-3
v_call: TRBV6-5
d_call: .
clone_size: .

cdr3_nt: TGTGCCAGCAGCACATCAGCCCCCTTC
cdr3_aa: CASSTSAPF
j_call: TRBJ1-2
v_call: TRBV9
d_call: .
clone_size: once

cdr3_nt: TGTGCCAGCGCCTCGCAGGGCGTCCGGTCTGAAGCTTTCTTT
cdr3_aa: CASASQGVRSEAFF
j_call: TRBJ1-1
v_call: TRBV6-5
d_call: .
clone_size: few

cdr3_nt: TGTGCCAGCAGCTTAGGGGAATTGACAGATACGCAGTATTTT
cdr3_aa: CASSLGELTDTQYF
j_call: TRBJ2-3
v_call: TRBV7-2
d_call: .
clone_size: .

cdr3_nt: TGCAGCGTTGGACAGGGAGCCTACGAGCAGTACTTC
cdr3_aa: CSVGQGAYEQYF
j_call: TRBJ2-7
v_call: TRBV29-1
d_call: TRBD1
clone_size: .

cdr3_nt: TGTGCCACGGGGGAGGGCTACAATGAGCAGTTCTTC
cdr3_aa: CATGEGYNEQFF
j_call: TRBJ2-1
v_call: TRBV4-2
d_call: TRBD2
clone_size: once

cdr3_nt: TGTGCCAGCAGCGTAGACCACAGAACCTACAATGAGCAGTTCTTC
cdr3_aa: CASSVDHRTYNEQFF
j_call: TRBJ2-1
v_call: TRBV9
d_call: .
clone_size: .

cdr3_nt: TGTGCCAGCTCACCGATGGTGAGCACAGATACGCAGTATTTT
cdr3_aa: CASSPMVSTDTQYF
j_call: TRBJ2-3
v_call: TRBV18
d_call: .
clone_size: .

cdr3_nt: TGCGCCAGTAGCCAAGATCCTAGCAGGACCCCAACCCTCGGTGGCTACACCTTC
cdr3_aa: CASSQDPSRTPTLGGYTF
j_call: TRBJ1-2
v_call: TRBV4-1
d_call: .
clone_size: .

cdr3_nt: TGTGCCACCAGCAGAGATAGGGATCTCACGGCCCAGCATTTT
cdr3_aa: CATSRDRDLTAQHF
j_call: TRBJ1-5
v_call: TRBV15
d_call: .
clone_size: .

cdr3_nt: TGTGCTAGCAGCTTTCGACAGGGGGCTGGCAATCAGCCCCAGCATTTT
cdr3_aa: CASSFRQGAGNQPQHF
j_call: TRBJ1-5
v_call: TRBV7-7
d_call: TRBD1
clone_size: .

cdr3_nt: TGTGCCAGCAGTGCCGGGACCCCGTACCAAGAGACCCAGTACTTC
cdr3_aa: CASSAGTPYQETQYF
j_call: TRBJ2-5
v_call: TRBV2
d_call: .
clone_size: .

cdr3_nt: TGTGCCTCCCACTGGTCGACGACAGACCGGAACACTGAAGCTTTCTTT
cdr3_aa: CASHWSTTDRNTEAFF
j_call: TRBJ1-1
v_call: TRBV10-3
d_call: .
clone_size: few

cdr3_nt: TGCGCCAGCAGCTTGGTTCGGGGCGCAGGGACTGAAGCTTTCTTT
cdr3_aa: CASSLVRGAGTEAFF
j_call: TRBJ1-1
v_call: TRBV5-1
d_call: .
clone_size: .

cdr3_nt: TGTGCCAGCAGCGTAGATGGCAAAACCTACGAGCAGTACTTC
cdr3_aa: CASSVDGKTYEQYF
j_call: TRBJ2-7
v_call: TRBV9
d_call: .
clone_size: .

cdr3_nt: TGTGCCAGCAGCGCGGAGTGGACCGGGTCTACCGGGGAGCTGTTTTTT
cdr3_aa: CASSAEWTGSTGELFF
j_call: TRBJ2-2
v_call: TRBV11-3
d_call: .
clone_size: few

cdr3_nt: TGTGCCAGTAGACCGGGGGTCTACGTAAACAATGAGCAGTTCTTC
cdr3_aa: CASRPGVYVNNEQFF
j_call: TRBJ2-1
v_call: TRBV19
d_call: .
clone_size: .

cdr3_nt: TGCGCCAGCAGTCCCGGGAGCACAGAAAACATTCAGTACTTC
cdr3_aa: CASSPGSTENIQYF
j_call: TRBJ2-4
v_call: TRBV4-1
d_call: .
clone_size: .

cdr3_nt: TGTGCCAGCAGCGTAGCACAGCAAGAGACCCAGTACTTC
cdr3_aa: CASSVAQQETQYF
j_call: TRBJ2-5
v_call: TRBV9
d_call: .
clone_size: .

cdr3_nt: TGTGCCTGGAGCTTCAATCAGGCAGGGGACGGCTACACCTTC
cdr3_aa: CAWSFNQAGDGYTF
j_call: TRBJ1-2
v_call: TRBV30
d_call: .
clone_size: .

cdr3_nt: TGCGCCAGCAGCCAAGGCCCTCCTAGGGGTAATGAAAAACTGTTTTTT
cdr3_aa: CASSQGPPRGNEKLFF
j_call: TRBJ1-4
v_call: TRBV4-3
d_call: .
clone_size: .

cdr3_nt: TGTGCCTGGAGGACAGGGAGTACAGATACGCAGTATTTT
cdr3_aa: CAWRTGSTDTQYF
j_call: TRBJ2-3
v_call: TRBV30
d_call: TRBD1
clone_size: .

cdr3_nt: TGTGCCAGCCGTAATCAGGGGGCTTACTATGGCTACACCTTC
cdr3_aa: CASRNQGAYYGYTF
j_call: TRBJ1-2
v_call: TRBV27
d_call: TRBD1
clone_size: .

cdr3_nt: TGTGCCAGCAGCTTAATGGGGGATTCACCCCTCCACTTT
cdr3_aa: CASSLMGDSPLHF
j_call: TRBJ1-6
v_call: TRBV7-3
d_call: .
clone_size: .

cdr3_nt: TGTGCCAGCAGCTCTCCAGGGGACTGGACCCAGCATTTT
cdr3_aa: CASSSPGDWTQHF
j_call: TRBJ1-5
v_call: TRBV7-9
d_call: .
clone_size: .

cdr3_nt: TGTGCCAGCTCTGGACAGCTGTTAGACTCTGGGGCCAACGTCCTGACTTTC
cdr3_aa: CASSGQLLDSGANVLTF
j_call: TRBJ2-6
v_call: TRBV18
d_call: .
clone_size: .

cdr3_nt: TGTGCCAGCAGTCCGACGACTCCCGGGACAGGGGGCACTTATGGCTACACCTTC
cdr3_aa: CASSPTTPGTGGTYGYTF
j_call: TRBJ1-2
v_call: TRBV27
d_call: TRBD1
clone_size: .

cdr3_nt: TGTGCTAGTGGTCCCTCAGGTCAGCCCCAGCATTTT
cdr3_aa: CASGPSGQPQHF
j_call: TRBJ1-5
v_call: TRBV12-5
d_call: .
clone_size: .

cdr3_nt: TGTGCCAGCAGCTTGGGGGGTCCCGAATACGAGCAGTACTTC
cdr3_aa: CASSLGGPEYEQYF
j_call: TRBJ2-7
v_call: TRBV11-2
d_call: .
clone_size: .

cdr3_nt: TGCGCCAGCAGCCAAGCTCATTCCCCCCTTGGGACCTACAATGAGCAGTTCTTC
cdr3_aa: CASSQAHSPLGTYNEQFF
j_call: TRBJ2-1
v_call: TRBV4-1
d_call: .
clone_size: once

cdr3_nt: TGCGCCAGCAGCCCGGGCCATAGCGGGAGCAACATTCAGTACTTC
cdr3_aa: CASSPGHSGSNIQYF
j_call: TRBJ2-4
v_call: TRBV4-1
d_call: TRBD2
clone_size: .

cdr3_nt: TGTGCCAGCAGCTTCGACAAGAGCTATAATTCACCCCTCCACTTT
cdr3_aa: CASSFDKSYNSPLHF
j_call: TRBJ1-6
v_call: TRBV7-2
d_call: .
clone_size: .

cdr3_nt: TGTGCCAGCAGCGTAGTGGAGAGTCCACTATATGGCTACACCTTC
cdr3_aa: CASSVVESPLYGYTF
j_call: TRBJ1-2
v_call: TRBV9
d_call: .
clone_size: .

cdr3_nt: TGTGCCACTCGACAGGGGAGGGCTGGAAACACCATATATTTT
cdr3_aa: CATRQGRAGNTIYF
j_call: TRBJ1-3
v_call: TRBV19
d_call: TRBD1
clone_size: .

cdr3_nt: TGCGCCAGCAAGGAGAACACTGAAGCTTTCTTT
cdr3_aa: CASKENTEAFF
j_call: TRBJ1-1
v_call: TRBV5-1
d_call: .
clone_size: once

cdr3_nt: TGCGCCAGCAGCTTGATGGACAGGGGGATCTCTGGGGCCAACGTCCTGACTTTC
cdr3_aa: CASSLMDRGISGANVLTF
j_call: TRBJ2-6
v_call: TRBV5-1
d_call: TRBD1
clone_size: .

cdr3_nt: TGTGCCAGCACTCGAGCCTTGGGGGTTACTGAAGCTTTCTTT
cdr3_aa: CASTRALGVTEAFF
j_call: TRBJ1-1
v_call: TRBV6-5
d_call: .
clone_size: .

cdr3_nt: TGTGCCAGAAGCTATGGCCGACAGGGGTTATGCTGGCACTCTGGAAACACCATATATTTT
cdr3_aa: CARSYGRQGLCWHSGNTIYF
j_call: TRBJ1-3
v_call: TRBV5-3
d_call: TRBD1
clone_size: .

cdr3_nt: TGTGCCAGCAGCCAAGATCGAGTGGGTAGCGTTCAAGAGACCCAGTACTTC
cdr3_aa: CASSQDRVGSVQETQYF
j_call: TRBJ2-5
v_call: TRBV4-2
d_call: .
clone_size: .

cdr3_nt: TGCGCCAGCAGCAGGGGGACAGGGGGTAGTGGCTACACCTTC
cdr3_aa: CASSRGTGGSGYTF
j_call: TRBJ1-2
v_call: TRBV5-1
d_call: TRBD1
clone_size: .

cdr3_nt: TGTGCCAGCAGCTTTACAGGGCAGTCCTACAATGAGCAGTTCTTC
cdr3_aa: CASSFTGQSYNEQFF
j_call: TRBJ2-1
v_call: TRBV7-2
d_call: .
clone_size: .

cdr3_nt: TGCGCCAGCAGCCGCAGGGCAGGGGCCGCCACAGATACGCAGTATTTT
cdr3_aa: CASSRRAGAATDTQYF
j_call: TRBJ2-3
v_call: TRBV4-3
d_call: .
clone_size: .

cdr3_nt: TGTGCCAGCAGCCGTTCGACAGGGAGGGGTGAAAAACTGTTTTTT
cdr3_aa: CASSRSTGRGEKLFF
j_call: TRBJ1-4
v_call: TRBV4-2
d_call: TRBD1
clone_size: .

cdr3_nt: TGCGCCAGCAGCTTGGCCGGGACAGGGAGAAACACTGAAGCTTTCTTT
cdr3_aa: CASSLAGTGRNTEAFF
j_call: TRBJ1-1
v_call: TRBV5-1
d_call: TRBD1
clone_size: .

cdr3_nt: TGTGCCAGCAGTTATGAGGGACAGGGGGCCGGGGAGCTGTTTTTT
cdr3_aa: CASSYEGQGAGELFF
j_call: TRBJ2-2
v_call: TRBV7-3
d_call: TRBD1
clone_size: once